One T cell receptor (beta chain) is described in this entry. Sequencing was performed with immunoSEQ multiplex PCR; in TCRdb, only in-frame clones are kept and a portion is missing. The repertoire holds fewer than 90,000 clones, with over 70% as singletons. These data belong to a study of blood T cell repertoires in COVID-19. Across the whole study: In each case, the material was cDNA or gDNA derived from T cells, B-cell-depleted T cells, or PBMCs.

CDR3 length: 15 residues. Trimming stripped 0 bases from V and 4 bases from J, with 10 bases between. Germline values: CDR1 SGHTA, CDR2 FQGNSA. Sequenced sample: peripheral blood. V gene TRBV7-2 combines with J gene TRBJ2-1, with D possibly being TRBD2 (6 bases). This sequence originates from a man in his fifties or sixties with acute or convalescent COVID-19. The CDR3 loop is CASSLASGGYNEQFF. The CDR3 region has the DNA TGTGCCAGCAGCTTAGCTAGCGGAGGATACAATGAGCAGTTCTTC.